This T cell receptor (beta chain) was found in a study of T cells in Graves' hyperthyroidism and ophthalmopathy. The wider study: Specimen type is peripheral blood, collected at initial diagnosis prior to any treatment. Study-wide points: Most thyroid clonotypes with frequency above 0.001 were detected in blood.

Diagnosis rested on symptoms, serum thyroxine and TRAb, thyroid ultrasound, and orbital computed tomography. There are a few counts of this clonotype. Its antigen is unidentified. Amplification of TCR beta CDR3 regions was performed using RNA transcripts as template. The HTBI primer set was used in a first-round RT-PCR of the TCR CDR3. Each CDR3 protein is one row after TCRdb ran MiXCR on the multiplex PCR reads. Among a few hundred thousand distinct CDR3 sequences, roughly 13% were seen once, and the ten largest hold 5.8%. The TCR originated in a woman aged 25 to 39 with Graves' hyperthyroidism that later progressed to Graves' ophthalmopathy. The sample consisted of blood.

Here the CDR3 reads CSALRGSETQYF. CDR3 nucleotide sequence: TGCAGTGCCCTCCGGGGATCGGAGACCCAGTACTTC. V gene TRBV20-1 combines with J gene TRBJ2-5; possibly TRBD2 for D (5 bases). V lost 6 bases and J lost 5, with 13 bases in between. CDR1 and CDR2 (germline): DFQATT, SNEGSKA (reference sequence). The CDR3 loop spans 12 amino acids.